The TCR beta chain under discussion was sequenced for a study of blood T cells in healthy people across ages. A sample-barcoded 5' primer and a J-beta primer mix were used in a second PCR of roughly 7 to 11 cycles. Template switching added a 12-random-nucleotide identifier to every cDNA molecule. From the 5' RACE reads, TCRdb called clonotypes with MiXCR, one entry per CDR3 protein. The data contain fewer than 1,200,000 distinct CDR3 sequences, approximately 26% of them singletons. The individuals who served as donors were healthy Caucasians living in Russia, aged roughly 6 to 90. This sample also appeared in a second study, on T cells of mothers and their children. Turning to that study: Over 9.5 million TCR beta CDR3 reads were obtained from each mother, and 2.5 million to 3.5 million from each child. The overlap seen between related mothers and children slightly exceeded that of unrelated pairs, though not significantly.

The sample consisted of blood. The TCR sequence derives from a girl under 10 years old in good health.

The CDR3 DNA reads as TGTGCCAGTAGTCCCTTAAAGGGTTTGAGTAATCAGCCCCAGCATTTT. It is translated as CASSPLKGLSNQPQHF. J is TRBJ1-5 and V is TRBV19; no clear D gene. The V gene's germline CDR1 is LNHDA and CDR2 SQIVND (reference sequence). The CDR3 has 16 amino acids. Trimming cost V 5 bases and J 4 bases, with 18 bases left between them.